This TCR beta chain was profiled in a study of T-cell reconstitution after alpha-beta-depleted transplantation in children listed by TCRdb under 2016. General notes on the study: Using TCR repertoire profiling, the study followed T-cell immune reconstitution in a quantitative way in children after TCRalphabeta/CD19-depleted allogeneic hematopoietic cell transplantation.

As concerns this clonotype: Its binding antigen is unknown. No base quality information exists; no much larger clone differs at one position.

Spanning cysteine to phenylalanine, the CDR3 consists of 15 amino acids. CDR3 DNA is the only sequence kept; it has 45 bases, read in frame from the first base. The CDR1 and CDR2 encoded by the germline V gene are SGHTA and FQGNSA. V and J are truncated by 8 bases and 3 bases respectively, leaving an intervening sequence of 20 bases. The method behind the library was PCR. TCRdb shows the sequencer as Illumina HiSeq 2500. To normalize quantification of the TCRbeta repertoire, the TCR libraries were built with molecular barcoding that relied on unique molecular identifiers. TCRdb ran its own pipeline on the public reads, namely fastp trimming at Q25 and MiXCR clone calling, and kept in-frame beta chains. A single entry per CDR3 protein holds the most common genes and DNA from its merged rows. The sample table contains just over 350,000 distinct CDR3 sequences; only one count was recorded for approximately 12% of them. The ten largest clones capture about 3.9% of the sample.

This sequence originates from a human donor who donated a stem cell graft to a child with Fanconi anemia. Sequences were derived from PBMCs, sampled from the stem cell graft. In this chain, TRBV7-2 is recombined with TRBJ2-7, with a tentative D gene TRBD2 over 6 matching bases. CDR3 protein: CASSNSGGKHYEQYF. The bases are TGTGCCAGCTCAAACTCTGGGGGGAAACACTACGAGCAGTACTTC.